The T cell receptor beta chain described here comes from a study of Ad26.COV2.S vaccination and SARS-CoV-2 variants. Treatment given: 15 to 20 received Ad26.COV2.S at low or high dose, single or two shots; 5 received placebo; per-sample allocation not given. The samples were gathered on day 63 after the first injection of vaccine or placebo. CDR1 is SNHLY, CDR2 FYNNEI, per germline. The CDR3 length is 14 residues. J was trimmed by 6 bases and V by 4 bases; bases with no gene match: 6. Libraries were prepared by immunoSEQ multiplex PCR; TCRdb keeps only in-frame clonotypes and omits some of them. Here the sample spans about 350,000 clones, less than 90% being singletons.

Specimen: peripheral blood, collected in a trial of Ad26.COV2.S vaccine versus placebo. V gene TRBV2 combines with J gene TRBJ1-5; 7 bases agree with TRBD1. The TCR originated in a person between 18 and 65 years old who received the Ad26.COV2.S COVID-19 vaccine or a placebo. CDR3 region: CASSASRGGQPQHF. DNA of the CDR3: TGTGCCAGCAGTGCGAGCAGGGGGGGTCAGCCCCAGCATTTT.